One sample yielded the 24 T cell receptor beta chains listed below, sequenced in a study of blood T cell repertoires in COVID-19. Produced via immunoSEQ multiplex PCR; TCRdb's table is partial and in-frame only. The repertoire has 130,000 to 150,000 clones, approximately 87% of them found once; the top ten carry around 10%. Sequencing input: PBMCs or T cells enriched from blood (not recorded which). These TCRs come from a man in his fifties or sixties who had recovered from COVID-19.

The chain employs TRBV29-1 and TRBJ2-3; 8 positions match TRBD2. From germline, CDR1 is SQVTM and CDR2 ANQGSEA. V lost 7 bases, J lost 2 bases, and 8 bases stayed unmatched. This CDR3 has 14 amino acids. The CDR3 DNA reads TGCAGCGGGTTAGCGGGGACATTCACAGATACGCAGTATTTT. Its protein product is CSGLAGTFTDTQYF.

The chain carries TRBV18 and TRBJ1-2, with TRBD1 identical over 9 bases. The V segment lost 4 bases and the J segment 4 bases; nucleotides outside the gene matches: 25. This CDR3 is 21 amino acids long. Germline V gene lookup returns CDR1 KGHSH and CDR2 LQKENI. The CDR3 spells CASSLWTGANPPPGGSYGYTF. CDR3 sequence (DNA): TGTGCCAGCTCACTCTGGACAGGGGCCAACCCGCCGCCAGGGGGGTCCTATGGCTACACCTTC.

The V and J genes are TRBV18 and TRBJ1-4, with a possible D match to TRBD1 (6 bases). Trimming took 3 bases from V and 8 from J, leaving 16 bases between them. Germline CDR1 reads KGHSH; CDR2 reads LQKENI. The CDR3 is 15 amino acids. The CDR3 reads CASSPTGGAREKLFF. The CDR3 DNA is TGTGCCAGCTCACCGACGGGGGGGGCTAGAGAAAAACTGTTTTTT.

The chain links TRBV5-1 to TRBJ2-2, with 10 bases that match TRBD2. The V and J ends lost 1 base and 3 bases, in that order; junction bases with no gene match: 3. This CDR3 has 16 amino acids. Per germline, CDR1 SGHRS and CDR2 YFSETQ. CDR3 protein: CASSLLLAGDTGELFF. The CDR3 nucleotides read TGCGCCAGCAGCTTGCTCCTAGCGGGGGACACCGGGGAGCTGTTTTTT.

The count of this clone is one. This chain uses TRBV18 with TRBJ1-5; D is unresolved. The ends were cut back, 3 bases at V and 0 bases at J, with 9 bases in the middle. The germline V gene encodes CDR1 KGHSH and CDR2 LQKENI. The CDR3 runs to 15 residues. The CDR3 spells CASSPGSNSNQPQHF. The CDR3 DNA reads as TGTGCCAGCTCACCGGGGAGCAATAGCAATCAGCCCCAGCATTTT.

This clone has a handful of counts. V and J are TRBV21-1 and TRBJ2-1; the table's D call TRBD2 went unverified against the DNA. TRBV21-1 is listed as a pseudogene. CDR3 length: 15 amino acids. CDR3 residues: CASSIPSGSGNEQFF. CDR3 DNA: TGTGCCAGCAGCATACCTAGCGGGAGTGGCAATGAGCAGTTCTTC.

J is TRBJ2-7 and V is TRBV29-1; 9 nucleotides match TRBD1. V lost 4 bases to trimming and J lost 0 bases; unmatched junction nucleotides: 4. The CDR3 spans 14 residues. Germline V gene data show CDR1 as SQVTM and CDR2 as ANQGSEA. CDR3 region: CSVAEDRGSYEQYF. As DNA, the CDR3 is TGCAGCGTTGCCGAGGACAGGGGCTCCTACGAGCAGTACTTC.

The chain links TRBV18 to TRBJ1-1; no definite D call. The CDR3 sequence is 13 residues long. CDR1 is KGHSH, CDR2 LQKENI, per germline. V lost 6 bases and J 2 bases, leaving 10 bases between the germline ends. The CDR3 region has the DNA TGTGCCAGCTCCCCAACAGACAACACTGAAGCTTTCTTT. Translation: CASSPTDNTEAFF.

The rearrangement links TRBV19 to TRBJ2-1, with a weak D call TRBD1 (5 bases). V was shortened by 5 bases and J by 0 bases, with 11 bases between the two germline ends. This CDR3 contains 15 residues. Germline-derived CDR1 and CDR2 are LNHDA and SQIVND (reference sequence). Here the CDR3 DNA reads TGTGCCAGTAGTCCGACGACAGTCTCCTACAATGAGCAGTTCTTC. This codes for CASSPTTVSYNEQFF.

Concerning this clone: Sequence at one end of the junction differs from germline and may be a read error. J is TRBJ1-2 and V is TRBV2; D not certain. The germline V gene has CDR1 SNHLY and CDR2 FYNNEI. CDR3 size: 14 residues. The CDR3 nucleotides read TGTGCCAGCAGCGAAGACGGCAGGAACTATGGCTACACCTTC. Amino acid sequence: CASSEDGRNYGYTF.

The rearrangement joins TRBV18 to TRBJ2-7; 7 bases agree with TRBD1. The CDR3 consists of 15 residues. The germline CDR1 and CDR2 sequences are KGHSH and LQKENI. The J segment lost 5 bases and the V segment lost 2 bases, leaving 9 bases of the junction unmatched. CDR3 sequence (DNA): TGTGCCAGCTCACCAACAGGGGACACAAGGGACGAGCAGTACTTC. Translating gives CASSPTGDTRDEQYF.

This clone was seen more than once but under ten times. This chain links TRBV5-1 with TRBJ1-5, with D possibly matching TRBD1 (5 bases). CDR1 is SGHRS and CDR2 is YFSETQ in the germline V gene. The CDR3 length is 15 residues. With 5 bases removed from V and 0 bases from J, the gap between germline ends came to 12 bases. CDR3 DNA sequence: TGCGCCAGCAGGCGGACATCCGGTAGCAATCAGCCCCAGCATTTT. Translating it yields CASRRTSGSNQPQHF.

This clone was seen more than once but under ten times. The CDR3 DNA reads as TGTGCCAGCAGGCTGACAGGGGGCGTATTAGAGCAGTACTTC. This translates into CASRLTGGVLEQYF. V gene TRBV2 combines with J gene TRBJ2-7; 10 bases match TRBD1. The V gene's germline CDR1 is SNHLY and CDR2 FYNNEI. The CDR3 loop spans 14 amino acids. V lost 6 bases, J lost 7 bases, and 9 bases stayed unmatched.

The CDR3 spells CASSLAGRVTGELFF. The CDR3 bases are TGCGCCAGCAGCTTGGCGGGCAGGGTGACCGGGGAGCTGTTTTTT. This chain joins TRBV5-1 and TRBJ2-2; D might be TRBD1 (5 bases). The CDR3 covers 15 residues. The germline V gene encodes CDR1 SGHRS and CDR2 YFSETQ. Trimming pared 0 bases from V and 5 bases from J, leaving 11 bases between.

The chain joins TRBV28 to TRBJ2-6; weak D call: TRBD1 (6 bases). This CDR3 contains 15 residues. V lost 5 bases to trimming and J lost 2 bases, with 10 bases between them. The germline CDR1 and CDR2 sequences are MDHEN and SYDVKM. CDR3 region: CASSPWTAGANVLTF. For the CDR3, the DNA is TGTGCCAGCAGTCCCTGGACAGCTGGGGCCAACGTCCTGACTTTC.

The chain is built from TRBV18 and TRBJ2-1, with D possibly matching TRBD2 (5 bases). The CDR3 runs 13 residues. Between the trimmed V and J ends, which lost 2 bases and 5 bases, there was a span of 7 bases. CDR1 and CDR2 (germline): KGHSH, LQKENI. The CDR3 loop reads CASSPTRDNEQFF. The CDR3 DNA is TGTGCCAGCTCACCAACTAGAGACAATGAGCAGTTCTTC.

The genes are TRBV11-2 and TRBJ2-7; 7 nucleotides align to TRBD1. CDR3 length: 12 amino acids. CDR1 and CDR2 (germline): SGHAT, FQNNGV. The junction had 2 bases not matched to a gene; V was cut back by 7 bases and J by 2 bases. CDR3 nucleotide sequence: TGTGCCAGCAAAGGGGGCGCCTACGAGCAGTACTTC. Translation gives CASKGGAYEQYF.

The chain links TRBV2 to TRBJ2-7; the D gene is possibly TRBD1 (5 bases). The CDR3 consists of 13 residues. In germline, CDR1 is SNHLY, CDR2 FYNNEI. Trimming removed 6 bases at V and 6 bases at J, with 15 bases between. CDR3 DNA sequence: TGTGCCAGCAGGAGAGACAGATTTGCCGAGCAGTACTTC. It specifies CASRRDRFAEQYF.

CDR3 sequence reads: CASTRGGQDNYEQYF. CDR3 DNA: TGTGCCAGCACCCGAGGGGGACAGGACAACTACGAGCAGTACTTC. V and J are TRBV2 and TRBJ2-7; 8 bases line up with TRBD1. After removal of 7 bases from V and 3 bases from J, the junction contained 11 bases not matched to a gene. Germline-derived CDR1 and CDR2 are SNHLY and FYNNEI. This CDR3 is built from 15 residues.

This clone is a singleton in its sample. The genes are TRBV28 and TRBJ1-2, with no clear D. The CDR3 length is 13 residues. CDR1 MDHEN and CDR2 SYDVKM come from the germline V gene. V lost 7 bases and J lost 0, with 9 bases in between. The CDR3 here is CASNSGTNYGYTF. The CDR3 DNA follows: TGTGCCAGCAATTCGGGGACTAACTATGGCTACACCTTC.

The V call is TRBV28, the J call TRBJ1-2, with D perhaps TRBD1 (6 bases). The CDR3 spans 14 residues. V gave up 7 bases and J gave up 1 base, with 13 bases separating them. From germline, CDR1 is MDHEN and CDR2 SYDVKM. The CDR3 reads CASTTGTHNYGYTF. CDR3 in DNA: TGTGCCAGCACCACAGGGACCCATAACTATGGCTACACCTTC.

This sequence joins TRBV7-9 and TRBJ2-7; 8 bases agree with TRBD1. The germline CDR1 and CDR2 sequences are SEHNR and FQNEAQ (reference sequence). The trim removed 5 bases at V and 3 bases at J, leaving 15 bases unmatched. The CDR3 sequence is 17 residues long. CDR3 residues: CASSPRTRQGTIYEQYF. CDR3 nucleotide sequence: TGTGCCAGCAGCCCCCGTACTAGACAGGGGACCATCTACGAGCAGTACTTC.

The chain couples TRBV4-1 to TRBJ2-2; TRBD1 aligns across 9 bases. This CDR3 has 14 amino acids. Germline V lookup: CDR1 MGHRA, CDR2 YSYEKL. The V and J ends lost 10 bases and 4 bases, in that order; junction bases with no gene match: 7. CDR3 sequence reads: CATTRDRVTGELFF. CDR3 sequence (DNA): TGCGCCACCACCCGGGACAGGGTCACCGGGGAGCTGTTTTTT.

The CDR3 region is CASSPGDRGGYTF. As DNA, the CDR3 is TGTGCCAGCAGCCCAGGGGACAGGGGAGGCTACACCTTC. V and J are TRBV7-8 and TRBJ1-2; 10 positions match TRBD1. The trim removed 5 bases at V and 8 bases at J, leaving 5 bases unmatched. This CDR3 contains 13 residues. CDR1 SGHVS and CDR2 FQNEAQ come from the germline V gene.